This T cell receptor beta chain is drawn from a study of blood T cell repertoires in COVID-19. The wider study: The origin of the acute and convalescent COVID-19 samples was the United States, Italy and Spain. PBMCs, B-cell-depleted T cells, or T cells were the source of the cDNA or gDNA that made up the material.

As processed by the authors: Estimated nucleated cell counts came from reference gene primer amplification. Libraries were prepared by immunoSEQ multiplex PCR; TCRdb keeps only in-frame clonotypes and omits some of them. V and J calls and clone size come straight from that table; D and trimming were deduced from the DNA. The sample comprises 150,000 or so clones, about 79% of which are singletons, and more than 5.5% rests with the top ten. This clone was seen only once. The CDR3 covers 14 residues. Trimming pared 9 bases from V and 9 bases from J, leaving 18 bases between. CDR1 is LNHDA and CDR2 is SQIVND in the germline V gene (reference sequence).

This clonotype originated in a woman aged 50 to 65 in a cohort sampled during active or convalescent COVID-19. The material sequenced was peripheral blood. This chain connects TRBV19 to TRBJ1-6, with D tentatively TRBD1 (6 bases). The CDR3 protein is CASRTGSWGSPLHF. In DNA form, the CDR3 reads TGTGCCAGCCGAACAGGGTCCTGGGGTTCACCCCTCCACTTT. The full variable domain, with the rest looked up from reference TRBV19 and TRBJ1-6, is DGGITQSPKYLFRKEGQNVTLSCEQNLNHDAMYWYRQDPGQGLRLIYYSQIVNDFQKGDIAEGYSVSREKKESFPLTVTSAQKNPTAFYLCASRTGSWGSPLHFGNGTRLTVT.